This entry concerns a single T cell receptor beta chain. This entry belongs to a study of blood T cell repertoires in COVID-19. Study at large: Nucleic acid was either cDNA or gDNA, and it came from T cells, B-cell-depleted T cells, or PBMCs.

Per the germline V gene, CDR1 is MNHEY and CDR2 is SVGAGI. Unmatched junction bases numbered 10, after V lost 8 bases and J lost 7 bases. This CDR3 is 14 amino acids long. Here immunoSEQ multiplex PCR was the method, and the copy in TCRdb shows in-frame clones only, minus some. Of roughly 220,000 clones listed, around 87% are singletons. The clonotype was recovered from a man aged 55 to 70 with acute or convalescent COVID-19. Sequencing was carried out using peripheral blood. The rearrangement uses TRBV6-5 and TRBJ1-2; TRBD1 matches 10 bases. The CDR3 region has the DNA TGTGCCAGCGAAGGGACAGGGGCGCGCGCTGGCTACACCTTC. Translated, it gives CASEGTGARAGYTF.